This T cell receptor beta chain was sequenced during a study of control samples from healthy donors and cancer patients. Profiling relied on immunoSEQ multiplex PCR, and the TCRdb table lists in-frame clones only, not all of them. The sample has 160,000 or so clones; about 94% are singletons. V dropped 7 bases and J dropped 6 bases, with 15 bases sitting between them. The germline gives CDR1 SNHLY, CDR2 FYNNEI. The CDR3 runs to 13 residues. Sequencing was performed on blood. The receptor's source is a woman in her 30s in good health. This chain links TRBV2 with TRBJ1-1; D ambiguous. The CDR3 loop is CASKAAGTPEAFF. The CDR3 DNA reads TGTGCCAGCAAAGCGGCAGGTACCCCTGAAGCTTTCTTT.